This entry is about one TCR beta chain. Its antigen is not identified. CDR3 length equals 14 residues. Germline CDR1 is DFQATT and CDR2 is SNEGSKA (reference sequence). Germline trimming cut 2 bases from V and 4 bases from J; bases unmatched to any gene: 5. The entry originates in a study of identical twins. Study-wide findings and caveats: Low generation-probability sequences were in excess among twin-shared out-of-frame alpha sequences.

TCRdb processed the 5' RACE reads anew with MiXCR; each CDR3 protein has one entry. In the table there are hundreds of thousands of distinct CDR3 sequences, about 20% of which are singletons. Separately, the same data were catalogued under a study of T cells expressing NK-cell markers. Per that study: The TCR beta repertoires originated in sorted CD3+CD56+NKG2C+, CD3+CD56+NKG2C- and CD3+CD56-NKG2C+ T cells.

Sequencing was performed on PBMCs. The receptor was isolated from a woman younger than 30 in good health. The rearrangement joins TRBV20-1 to TRBJ2-1, with 7 bases that match TRBD2. CDR3 in amino acids: CSARSGAGYNEQFF. CDR3 DNA sequence: TGCAGTGCTAGAAGCGGGGCTGGGTACAATGAGCAGTTCTTC.